Shown below are 27 T cell receptor beta chains from a single sample sequenced in a study of PD-L1 blockade in urothelial cancer. Libraries were prepared by immunoSEQ multiplex PCR; TCRdb keeps only in-frame clonotypes and omits some of them. The repertoire holds 70,000 or so clones, with 84% as singletons. This material consisted of PBMCs, taken around atezolizumab (anti-PD-L1) treatment. The receptors were sampled from a man between 65 and 85 years old with urothelial cancer.

The rearrangement joins TRBV10-3 to TRBJ2-7; TRBD2 matches 9 bases. V dropped 10 bases and J dropped 4; count of bases not matched to a gene: 8. This CDR3 contains 13 residues. CDR1 and CDR2 from the germline V gene are ENHRY and SYGVKD. The DNA of the CDR3 is TGTGCCAGTCGTAGCGGGAGATCGTACGAGCAGTACTTC. It codes for CASRSGRSYEQYF.

The CDR3 nucleotides read TGCGCCAGCAGCCCGGGACAGGGTAATTCACCCCTCCACTTT. Translated: CASSPGQGNSPLHF. The chain combines TRBV5-1 with TRBJ1-6; 9 bases line up with TRBD1. J lost 6 bases, V lost 4 bases, and 2 bases had no gene match. Germline V lookup: CDR1 SGHRS, CDR2 YFSETQ. This CDR3 spans 14 amino acids.

The chain combines TRBV20-1 with TRBJ2-1; D gene ambiguous. The CDR3 has 10 amino acids. Trimming left V 6 bases short and J 4 bases short, with 4 bases between. Germline values: CDR1 DFQATT, CDR2 SNEGSKA (reference sequence). The CDR3 spells CSASYNEQFF. The CDR3 nucleotides read TGCAGTGCGTCTTACAATGAGCAGTTCTTC.

The V call is TRBV19, the J call TRBJ2-6; no firm D call. Trimming left V 6 bases short and J 2 bases short, with 11 bases between. The CDR3 loop spans 15 amino acids. Germline-derived CDR1 and CDR2 are LNHDA and SQIVND (reference sequence). The CDR3 DNA reads as TGTGCCAGTAGAAGCAATAGAGCTGGGGCCAACGTCCTGACTTTC. As protein: CASRSNRAGANVLTF.

CDR3 amino acids: CASSLLPGQGSYEQYF. The CDR3 DNA reads TGTGCCAGCAGTTTATTGCCAGGACAGGGCTCCTACGAGCAGTACTTC. V and J are TRBV28 and TRBJ2-7; the match to TRBD1 covers 8 bases. Per germline, CDR1 MDHEN and CDR2 SYDVKM. This CDR3 contains 16 residues. V lost 1 base, J lost 0 bases, and 5 bases stayed unmatched.

The chain carries TRBV15 and TRBJ2-1, with a tentative D call TRBD2 (6 bases). Germline assignment: CDR1 LNHNV and CDR2 YYDKDF (reference sequence). This CDR3 comprises 15 residues. V was pared by 3 bases and J by 7 bases, with 16 bases between. CDR3 residues: CATSSSGTLRNEQFF. CDR3 in DNA: TGTGCCACCAGCAGCTCCGGGACTTTGAGAAATGAGCAGTTCTTC. Based on the CDR3 plus reference TRBV15 and TRBJ2-1, the full variable domain is DAMVIQNPRYQVTQFGKPVTLSCSQTLNHNVMYWYQQKSSQAPKLLFHYYDKDFNNEADTPDNFQSRRPNTSFCFLDIRSPGLGDTAMYLCATSSSGTLRNEQFFGPGTRLTVL.

This clone was counted between two and nine times. The V gene is TRBV7-6, the J gene TRBJ2-7; no clear D. Deletions cut 1 base from V and 0 bases from J, with 7 bases between. The CDR3 covers 14 residues. From germline, CDR1 is SGHVS and CDR2 FNYEAQ. CDR3 nucleotides: TGTGCCAGCAGCTTAGTCTTCAGCTCCTACGAGCAGTACTTC. Translating it yields CASSLVFSSYEQYF.

Regarding this clone: Different DNA sequences within this sample yield the same CDR3. This sequence joins TRBV19 and TRBJ1-5, with 10 bases aligning to TRBD1. Trimming at V came to 6 bases and at J to 4 bases, leaving 0 bases not matched to a gene. This CDR3 region has 13 residues. The V gene's germline CDR1 is LNHDA and CDR2 SQIVND (reference sequence). The CDR3 reads CASRGQGNQPQHF. The CDR3 DNA is TGTGCCAGTAGGGGACAGGGGAATCAGCCCCAGCATTTT.

A remark on this clone: The junction shows a germline mismatch at one end, possibly a read error. This chain connects TRBV29-1 to TRBJ1-1, with TRBD1 matching 10 bases. The germline V gene encodes CDR1 SQVTM and CDR2 ANQGSEA. The CDR3 is made up of 14 amino acids. The CDR3 sequence: CSADKDRGNAEAFF. The CDR3 coding sequence is TGCAGCGCCGATAAGGACAGGGGGAACGCTGAAGCTTTCTTT.

The gene calls are TRBV21-1 and TRBJ1-4; TRBD1 reflects the table's D call only, with no check against the DNA. TRBV21-1 is a recognized pseudogene. This CDR3 region has 15 residues. The CDR3 nucleotides read TGTGCCAGCAGCAAGATAAGGCAGGCTAATGAAAAACTGTTTTTT. Its protein is CASSKIRQANEKLFF.

The chain couples TRBV25-1 to TRBJ1-1, with TRBD1 matching 11 bases. Germline CDR1 is MGHDK and CDR2 is SYGVNS. V lost 5 bases and J lost 0; bases outside the gene matches: 5. The CDR3 consists of 16 residues. The CDR3 reads CASSPGQGAMNTEAFF. CDR3 bases: TGTGCCAGCAGTCCAGGACAGGGGGCCATGAACACTGAAGCTTTCTTT.

The count of this clone is one. The chain links TRBV6-5 to TRBJ1-5; D gene ambiguous. The V gene lost 4 bases and the J gene lost 3 bases, with 16 bases spanning the gap. CDR1 is MNHEY, CDR2 SVGAGI, per germline. The CDR3 covers 16 residues. CDR3 in DNA: TGTGCCAGCAGTTCCCGGGCCCGAGGGCACAATCAGCCCCAGCATTTT. This translates into CASSSRARGHNQPQHF.

J is TRBJ2-7 and V is TRBV5-4, with 8 bases that match TRBD2. The CDR3 is 17 amino acids. Losses at the gene ends were 9 bases for V and 6 bases for J; bases not matched to a gene: 23. The germline V gene encodes CDR1 SGHNT and CDR2 YYREEE (reference sequence). CDR3 amino acids: CAITRRGDKPSRIEQYF. CDR3 in DNA: TGTGCCATCACAAGGCGGGGGGACAAGCCTAGTCGTATCGAGCAGTACTTC.

A few counts support this clone. V is TRBV28 and J is TRBJ1-5; 8 bases align to TRBD1. CDR1 and CDR2 from the germline V gene are MDHEN and SYDVKM. The CDR3 sequence is 14 residues long. V shed 6 bases and J 2 bases; nucleotides not matched to a gene: 3. The CDR3 here is CASRSTGGNQPQHF. CDR3 sequence (DNA): TGTGCCAGCAGATCGACAGGGGGCAATCAGCCCCAGCATTTT.

This clone was recorded a few times. The chain uses TRBV27 and TRBJ2-4, with D tentatively TRBD2 (6 bases). The V gene's germline CDR1 is MNHEY and CDR2 SMNVEV (reference sequence). The CDR3 loop spans 14 amino acids. V lost 3 bases, J lost 2 bases, and 8 bases lay in between. The CDR3 coding sequence is TGTGCCAGCAGTTTGGGGGGACCCAAAAACATTCAGTACTTC. This encodes CASSLGGPKNIQYF.

This clone was observed a handful of times. The chain uses TRBV6-1 and TRBJ2-7, with TRBD1 as a possible D gene (5 bases). CDR1 is MNHNS and CDR2 is SASEGT in the germline V gene. V was clipped by 1 base and J by 0 bases, with 22 bases between them. The CDR3 runs to 19 residues. The CDR3 region has the DNA TGTGCCAGCAGTGAAGAAGCTGTCGGTACAAGGGGTACCTCCTACGAGCAGTACTTC. This sequence encodes CASSEEAVGTRGTSYEQYF.

The chain combines TRBV15 with TRBJ2-3; the match to TRBD1 covers 10 bases. The CDR3 contains 15 residues. J gave up 3 bases and V 4 bases, and 4 bases lay outside the gene matches. Germline V CDR1 and CDR2: LNHNV, YYDKDF (reference sequence). CDR3 DNA sequence: TGTGCCACCAGCAAAGACAGGGGGCGGACAGATACGCAGTATTTT. Translated: CATSKDRGRTDTQYF.

The DNA of the CDR3 is TGTGCCAGCAGCGTCTTAGGGGAAAATGAGCAGTTCTTC. Its protein is CASSVLGENEQFF. V gene TRBV9 combines with J gene TRBJ2-1; a possible D gene is TRBD1 (5 bases). Germline V gene data show CDR1 as SGDLS and CDR2 as YYNGEE. The CDR3 is 13 amino acids. Trimming pared 2 bases from V and 7 bases from J, leaving 10 bases between.

A remark on this clone: The identical CDR3 is also encoded by other nucleotide sequences in the sample. This chain links TRBV5-1 with TRBJ2-1; maybe TRBD2 (6 bases). From germline, CDR1 is SGHRS and CDR2 YFSETQ. V lost 0 bases and J lost 1, with 11 bases in between. This CDR3 region has 16 residues. For the CDR3, the DNA is TGCGCCAGCAGCTTGGCCGGGAGAGGGTCCTACAATGAGCAGTTCTTC. Translation: CASSLAGRGSYNEQFF.

CDR3: CASSPGSGEQFF. CDR3 bases: TGTGCCAGCAGCCCAGGGTCCGGTGAGCAGTTCTTC. The rearrangement joins TRBV7-3 to TRBJ2-1; D may be TRBD1 (5 bases). The CDR3 totals 12 residues. Germline lookup yields CDR1 SGHTA and CDR2 FQGTGA. Trimming left V 5 bases short and J 9 bases short, with 11 bases between.

The V gene is TRBV7-9, the J gene TRBJ1-4; 12 bases align to TRBD1. V shed 5 bases and J 8 bases; nucleotides not matched to a gene: 15. Germline CDR1 SEHNR, CDR2 FQNEAQ (reference sequence). The CDR3 sequence is 18 residues long. For the CDR3, the DNA is TGTGCCAGCAGCGATAGTTGGACCCCCGGGACAGGGGGCGAAAAACTGTTTTTT. As protein: CASSDSWTPGTGGEKLFF.

The chain joins TRBV5-1 to TRBJ2-3; 8 bases match TRBD2. The ends lost 0 bases at V and 5 bases at J; junction bases unmatched: 11. Germline V CDR1 and CDR2: SGHRS, YFSETQ. The CDR3 consists of 17 residues. CDR3 sequence reads: CASSLELAGLVGDTQYF. DNA for the CDR3: TGCGCCAGCAGCTTGGAATTAGCGGGACTTGTGGGAGATACGCAGTATTTT.

This chain uses TRBV5-1 with TRBJ2-5; the D gene is possibly TRBD2 (6 bases). The CDR3 has 15 amino acids. Germline V gene sequence: CDR1 SGHRS, CDR2 YFSETQ. V was pared by 0 bases and J by 0 bases, with 9 bases between. DNA for the CDR3: TGCGCCAGCAGCTTGGCCCCGGGGGACCAAGAGACCCAGTACTTC. Translating it yields CASSLAPGDQETQYF.

This clone occurred a few times. This chain connects TRBV5-6 to TRBJ2-7; 7 bases map to TRBD2. Trimming removed 4 bases from V and 5 bases from J; junction bases left unmatched: 9. Germline V lookup: CDR1 SGHDT, CDR2 YYEEEE. The CDR3 is made up of 14 amino acids. The CDR3 DNA is TGTGCCAGCAGCCGACTAGCAGGTAGCCACGAGCAGTACTTC. Amino acids: CASSRLAGSHEQYF. Supplemented by reference TRBV5-6 and TRBJ2-7, the full variable domain reads DAGVTQSPTHLIKTRGQQVTLRCSPKSGHDTVSWYQQALGQGPQFIFQYYEEEERQRGNFPDRFSGHQFPNYSSELNVNALLLGDSALYLCASSRLAGSHEQYFGPGTRLTVT.

The chain couples TRBV29-1 to TRBJ1-1; 9 nucleotides align to TRBD1. The ends lost 4 bases at V and 10 bases at J; junction bases unmatched: 16. The germline CDR1 and CDR2 sequences are SQVTM and ANQGSEA. This CDR3 has 15 amino acids. The CDR3 DNA reads TGCAGCGTTGGCGCCCCTGAGGGACAGGGTAGCGGAGCTTTCTTT. It yields the protein CSVGAPEGQGSGAFF. The whole variable domain, filled in from reference TRBV29-1 and TRBJ1-1, reads SAVISQKPSRDICQRGTSLTIQCQVDSQVTMMFWYRQQPGQSLTLIATANQGSEATYESGFVIDKFPISRPNLTFSTLTVSNMSPEDSSIYLCSVGAPEGQGSGAFFGQGTRLTVV.

The chain is built from TRBV12-2 and TRBJ2-7; the table's D call of TRBD2 was not tested on the DNA. TRBV12-2 is marked as a pseudogene. The CDR3 sequence is 15 residues long. The CDR3 sequence: CASRLVHSGPYEQYF. The CDR3 nucleotides are TGTGCAAGTCGCTTAGTTCATAGCGGCCCCTACGAGCAGTACTTC.

The chain combines TRBV29-1 with TRBJ2-7; 8 bases are a match to TRBD1. Trimming at V came to 5 bases and at J to 6 bases, leaving 9 bases not matched to a gene. CDR1 and CDR2 from the germline V gene are SQVTM and ANQGSEA. The CDR3 consists of 13 residues. The CDR3 is CSVSSGGAGEQYF. CDR3 nucleotide sequence: TGCAGCGTTTCTTCAGGGGGCGCGGGCGAGCAGTACTTC.